Listed below are T cell receptor beta chains from one sample, sequenced in a study of T cells in Graves' hyperthyroidism and ophthalmopathy. TCRdb passed the multiplex PCR reads through MiXCR, listing each CDR3 protein once. The sample contains just under 750,000 distinct CDR3 sequences, around a third of which appear only once. The sample was blood. These receptors all stem from a woman between 35 and 50 years old with Graves' hyperthyroidism. Each CDR3 is given with its conserved first and last residue. A D gene is named only where the DNA matches it firmly. A row's size may be missing; if present it is once, few, many or a size class.

len	v_gene	d_gene	j_gene	abundance	CDR3nt	CDR3aa
15	TRBV6-5	NA	TRBJ1-1	NA	TGTGCCAGCAGTTCCACACAGGGTTCAGGCACTGAAGCTTTCTTT	CASSSTQGSGTEAFF
14	TRBV7-9	NA	TRBJ2-5	NA	TGTGGGGGCAGCCGGGATGGACAGCAAGAGACCCAGTACTTC	CGGSRDGQQETQYF
15	TRBV6-5	TRBD1	TRBJ1-1	NA	TGTGCCAGCAGTTACTCGACAGGGGAGGCGGCTGAAGCTTTCTTT	CASSYSTGEAAEAFF
17	TRBV29-1	TRBD2	TRBJ2-7	NA	TGCAGCGTTGGCCCCGGACTAGCGGGAGGGAGCTCCTACGAGCAGTACTTC	CSVGPGLAGGSSYEQYF
14	TRBV20-1	NA	TRBJ1-6	many	TGCAGTGCTAGAGATCCCCACAGACCTTCACCCCTCCACTTT	CSARDPHRPSPLHF
17	TRBV7-6	TRBD1	TRBJ1-4	many	TGTGCCAGCAGCTACGCGGCCGGGACAGGCCTTAATGAAAAACTGTTTTTT	CASSYAAGTGLNEKLFF
14	TRBV10-1	NA	TRBJ1-1	many	TGCGCCAGCAGTGAGTCCCCGGGCTATACTGAAGCTTTCTTT	CASSESPGYTEAFF
15	TRBV7-2	TRBD2	TRBJ2-5	few	TGTGCCAGCAGCCTGACAGCGGGGTCCGAATGGGCCCAGTACTTC	CASSLTAGSEWAQYF
15	TRBV12-3/TRBV12-4	TRBD1	TRBJ2-7	NA	TGTGCCAGCAGTAGGTTGGGACAGTGGTCCTACGAGCAGTACTTC	CASSRLGQWSYEQYF
13	TRBV29-1	NA	TRBJ2-7	many	TGCAGCGTTGAGAGGGGGGACCCCTACGAGCAGTACTTC	CSVERGDPYEQYF
15	TRBV7-9	NA	TRBJ1-1	many	TGTGCCAGCAGCTTAACCCGGGGCCTGAACACTGAAGCTTTCTTT	CASSLTRGLNTEAFF
12	TRBV7-9	NA	TRBJ2-7	once	TGTGCCAGCAGCCCGGACGTCTCCGAGCAGTACTTC	CASSPDVSEQYF